Shown below are 6 T cell receptor beta chains from a single sample sequenced in a study of Ad26.COV2.S vaccination and SARS-CoV-2 variants. The treatment: over 15 received Ad26.COV2.S at low or high dose, single or two shots; five or six received placebo; per-sample allocation not given. Sampling took place 63 days after the first vaccine or placebo injection. Measured with immunoSEQ multiplex PCR; TCRdb has only the in-frame clones, and not every one. There are approximately 480,000 clones in the sample; around 88% occur only once, and over 10% lies in the top ten. Sequences were derived from peripheral blood, sampled in a trial of Ad26.COV2.S vaccine versus placebo. Every receptor here comes from a person between 18 and 65 years old who received the Ad26.COV2.S COVID-19 vaccine or a placebo.

The chain couples TRBV7-8 to TRBJ2-6, with 8 bases aligning to TRBD1. Germline-derived CDR1 and CDR2 are SGHVS and FQNEAQ. Germline trimming cut 6 bases from V and 3 bases from J; bases unmatched to any gene: 4. CDR3 length: 15 amino acids. CDR3 bases: TGTGCCAGCAGTCGGACAGGGATTGGGGCCAACGTCCTGACTTTC. This translates into CASSRTGIGANVLTF.

V gene TRBV7-9 combines with J gene TRBJ1-3; 7 positions agree with TRBD1. V lost 5 bases and J lost 0; bases outside the gene matches: 4. Germline CDR1 and CDR2: SEHNR and FQNEAQ (reference sequence). The CDR3 is made up of 15 amino acids. CDR3 in DNA: TGTGCCAGCAGCCCGGGGACAGACTCTGGAAACACCATATATTTT. Translated: CASSPGTDSGNTIYF. Variable domain in full (rest from reference TRBV7-9 and TRBJ1-3): DTGVSQNPRHKITKRGQNVTFRCDPISEHNRLYWYRQTLGQGPEFLTYFQNEAQLEKSRLLSDRFSAERPKGSFSTLEIQRTEQGDSAMYLCASSPGTDSGNTIYFGEGSWLTVV.

V usage is TRBV30 and J usage is TRBJ1-1, with 8 bases identical to TRBD1. V lost 4 bases, J lost 3 bases, and 16 bases stayed unmatched. The CDR3 is made up of 17 amino acids. Germline V CDR1 and CDR2: GTSNPN, SVGIG (reference sequence). CDR3 loop: CAWNPRQGYPGDTEAFF. Here the CDR3 DNA reads TGTGCCTGGAACCCTCGACAGGGGTACCCGGGGGACACTGAAGCTTTCTTT.

The chain couples TRBV7-3 to TRBJ2-5; D is undetermined. This CDR3 is 15 amino acids long. Per germline, CDR1 SGHTA and CDR2 FQGTGA. V was pared by 2 bases and J by 2 bases, with 12 bases between. The CDR3, as DNA: TGTGCCAGCAGCTTAGGAACAGAGATACAAGAGACCCAGTACTTC. Translating gives CASSLGTEIQETQYF.

This clone was seen once. This rearrangement joins TRBV29-1 to TRBJ1-5, with D possibly matching TRBD1 (6 bases). Trimming left V 3 bases short and J 3 bases short, with 12 bases between. Germline V gene lookup returns CDR1 SQVTM and CDR2 ANQGSEA. This CDR3 contains 14 residues. CDR3 coding DNA: TGCAGCGTTGAGACAGGATCGGACAATCAGCCCCAGCATTTT. Protein sequence: CSVETGSDNQPQHF.

Worth noting for this clone: Distinct nucleotide sequences in the sample also encode this CDR3. The chain has TRBV30 and TRBJ1-5, with 7 bases matching TRBD1. Trimming cost V 1 base and J 5 bases; bases outside gene matches: 2. Germline V lookup: CDR1 GTSNPN, CDR2 SVGIG (reference sequence). The CDR3 has 13 residues. The CDR3 protein is CAWSAGGDQPQHF. In DNA form, the CDR3 reads TGTGCCTGGAGTGCAGGGGGAGATCAGCCCCAGCATTTT.